These T cell receptor beta chains were read from a single sample in a study of shared clonotypes between healthy human individuals. Sequencing was performed with immunoSEQ multiplex PCR; in TCRdb, only in-frame clones are kept and a portion is missing. This sample has 950,000 to 1,100,000 clones, with around 74% found just once. Source material: memory CD4+ T cells sorted from blood. The receptors come from a man aged 18-30 years in good health. CDR3s include the opening cysteine and the closing phenylalanine or tryptophan. D genes are given only for firm matches. Where a row states a size, it is once, few, many or the class of an expanded clone; other rows omit it.

V gene,clone size,D gene,J gene,CDR3 DNA,CDR3 protein
TRBV2,few,TRBD1,TRBJ2-7,TGTGCCAGCAGTTTGAGAGGGGGCGCGTCTCACGAGCAGTACTTC,CASSLRGGASHEQYF
TRBV15,NA,TRBD1,TRBJ2-6,TGTGCCACCAGCATCGGCAGGGGGTCCTACTCTGGGGCCAACGTCCTGACTTTC,CATSIGRGSYSGANVLTF
TRBV18,NA,TRBD1,TRBJ2-7,TGTGCCAGCTCACCACCGATTTCAGGGGGCGAGCAGTACTTC,CASSPPISGGEQYF
TRBV2,NA,NA,TRBJ2-3,TGTGCCAGCAGTAGAAGCACAGATACGCAGTATTTT,CASSRSTDTQYF
TRBV9,many,NA,TRBJ2-3,TGTGCCAGCAGCGTAGGGCCGCCAGATACGCAGTATTTT,CASSVGPPDTQYF
TRBV11-2,NA,NA,TRBJ1-3,TGTGCCAGCAGCTTAGACCTTTATAGCTCTGGAAACACCATATATTTT,CASSLDLYSSGNTIYF
TRBV30,once,NA,TRBJ2-1,TGTGCCTGGAGTGTGCCGCCTATCAATGAGCAGTTCTTC,CAWSVPPINEQFF
TRBV2,many,TRBD2,TRBJ2-5,TGTGCCAGCAGTGAAGGGTCTAGCGGGCAAGAGACCCAGTACTTC,CASSEGSSGQETQYF
TRBV19,few,NA,TRBJ1-5,TGTGCCAGTAGCCTGACAGGCGGTGGCAATCAGCCCCAGCATTTT,CASSLTGGGNQPQHF
TRBV25-1,NA,NA,TRBJ2-7,TGTGCCAGCAGTGAACTCTCCGCCGGCTCCTACGAGCAGTACTTC,CASSELSAGSYEQYF